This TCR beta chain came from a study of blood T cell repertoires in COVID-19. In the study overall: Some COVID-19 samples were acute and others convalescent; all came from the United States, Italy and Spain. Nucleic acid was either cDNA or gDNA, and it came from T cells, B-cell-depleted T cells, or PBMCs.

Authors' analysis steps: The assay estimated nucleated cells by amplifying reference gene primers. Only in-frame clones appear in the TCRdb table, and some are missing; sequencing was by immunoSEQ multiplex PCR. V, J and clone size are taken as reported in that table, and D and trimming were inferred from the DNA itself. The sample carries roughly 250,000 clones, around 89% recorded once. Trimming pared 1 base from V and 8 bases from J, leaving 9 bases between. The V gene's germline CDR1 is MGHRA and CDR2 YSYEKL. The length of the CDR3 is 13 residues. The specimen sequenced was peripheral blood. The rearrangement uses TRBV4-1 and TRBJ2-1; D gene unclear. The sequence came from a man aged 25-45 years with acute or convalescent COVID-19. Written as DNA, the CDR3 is TGCGCCAGCAGCCAAGTGCCCGGTGATGAGCAGTTCTTC. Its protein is CASSQVPGDEQFF.